This T cell receptor (beta chain) emerged from a study of cytomegalovirus exposure and HLA in healthy donors. The PCR ran on 60 Vbeta and 13 Jbeta primers. Profiled with immunoSEQ multiplex PCR; TCRdb holds only in-frame clones, not every one. Seen in this sample are some 72,000 clones; the ten most common clones hold around 4.4%. The V and J ends lost 0 bases and 4 bases respectively, with 16 bases between them. The germline CDR1 and CDR2 sequences are LGHNA and YSLEER. This CDR3 region has 18 residues. The sample consisted of PBMCs. The rearrangement links TRBV4-3 to TRBJ1-6; D is perhaps TRBD1 (6 bases). The source of this sequence is a man aged 25-40 years in good health and CMV-seronegative. In DNA form, the CDR3 reads TGCGCCAGCAGCCAAGAGGATATCAGGACAGCTTATAATTCACCCCTCCACTTT. This codes for CASSQEDIRTAYNSPLHF.